The 2 T cell receptor beta chains below all came from one sample that was sequenced in a study of blood T cell repertoires in COVID-19. Assay used: immunoSEQ multiplex PCR; TCRdb lists only in-frame clones, some missing. The sample lists 45,000 or so clones, more than 75% occurring once. The sequenced material came from peripheral blood. These receptors originate from a man in his forties or fifties with COVID-19, enrolled during active disease.

The V call is TRBV11-3, the J call TRBJ2-1; 9 bases fit TRBD2. V was pared by 5 bases and J by 5 bases, with 7 bases of the junction left unmatched. The V gene's germline CDR1 is SGHNT and CDR2 YENEEA. The CDR3 runs 15 residues. This CDR3 reads CASSQSGGLNNEQFF. CDR3 coding DNA: TGTGCCAGCAGCCAGAGCGGGGGGCTTAACAATGAGCAGTTCTTC.

The DNA for the CDR3 is TGTGCCAGCAGTGAAGGGCAGTTGAGGCAGCCCCAGCATTTT. Translated, it gives CASSEGQLRQPQHF. The genes are TRBV2 and TRBJ1-5, with D hard to call. V lost 1 base and J 7 bases, leaving 11 bases between the germline ends. The CDR3 covers 14 residues. Germline CDR1 reads SNHLY; CDR2 reads FYNNEI.